This TCR beta chain was recovered during a study of shared clonotypes between healthy human individuals. Study results and caveats: Donor scarcity curtailed the genetic and exposure-history diversity represented herein. Despite large depth, rarefaction showed incomplete sorted-subset sequencing. Sampling involved blood alone; tissue repertoires likely differ.

The authors divided CD4+ cells into CD45RA+ naive and CD45RA-negative memory subsets. Here immunoSEQ multiplex PCR was the method, and the copy in TCRdb shows in-frame clones only, minus some. The sample shows approximately 350,000 clones, approximately 74% of them seen only once. With respect to this clone: Its antigen is unknown.

The CDR3 has 16 residues. The V and J ends lost 4 bases and 2 bases, in that order; junction bases with no gene match: 9. From germline, CDR1 is SNHLY and CDR2 FYNNEI. The V and J genes are TRBV2 and TRBJ2-7; 9 bases agree with TRBD1. This receptor was obtained from a man aged 25-45 years in good health. The sequenced material came from memory CD4+ T cells sorted from blood. The subset is: CD45RA-negative fraction. The CDR3 DNA follows: TGTGCCAGCAGTGGAGGGGAGGGGACAGGGACCTACGAGCAGTACTTC. Its translation: CASSGGEGTGTYEQYF.